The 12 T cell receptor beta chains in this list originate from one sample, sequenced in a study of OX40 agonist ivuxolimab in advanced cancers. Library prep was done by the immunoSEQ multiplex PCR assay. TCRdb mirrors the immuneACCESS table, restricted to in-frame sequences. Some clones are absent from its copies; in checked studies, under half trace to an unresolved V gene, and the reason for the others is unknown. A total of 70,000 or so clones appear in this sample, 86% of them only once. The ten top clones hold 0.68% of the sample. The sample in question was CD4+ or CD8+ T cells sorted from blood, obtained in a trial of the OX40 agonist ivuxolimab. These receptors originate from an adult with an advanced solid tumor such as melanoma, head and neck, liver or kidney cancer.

For the CDR3, the DNA is TGCAGCGTTACCTCAGCGGAAAAACTGTTTTTT. Protein product: CSVTSAEKLFF. The gene calls are TRBV29-1 and TRBJ1-4; D not certain. CDR1 SQVTM and CDR2 ANQGSEA come from the germline V gene. This CDR3 spans 11 amino acids. Trimming cost V 5 bases and J 8 bases, with 9 bases left between them.

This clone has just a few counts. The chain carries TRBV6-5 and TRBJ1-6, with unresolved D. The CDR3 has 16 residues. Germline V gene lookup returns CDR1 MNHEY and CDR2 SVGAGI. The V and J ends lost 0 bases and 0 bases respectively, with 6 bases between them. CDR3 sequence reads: CASSYSASSYNSPLHF. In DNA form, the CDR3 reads TGTGCCAGCAGTTACTCCGCCAGCTCCTATAATTCACCCCTCCACTTT.

The CDR3 loop reads CASSLGGPRANEQFF. The CDR3 nucleotides read TGTGCCAGCAGCCTAGGGGGACCAAGGGCTAATGAGCAGTTCTTC. V gene TRBV7-9 combines with J gene TRBJ2-1; the D gene is possibly TRBD1 (6 bases). The CDR3 covers 15 residues. CDR1 is SEHNR, CDR2 FQNEAQ, per germline (reference sequence). V shed 5 bases and J shed 7 bases, with 18 bases lying between them.

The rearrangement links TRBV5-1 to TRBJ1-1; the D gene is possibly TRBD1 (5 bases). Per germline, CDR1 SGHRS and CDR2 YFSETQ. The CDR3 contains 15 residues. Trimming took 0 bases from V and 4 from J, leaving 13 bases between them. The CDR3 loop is CASSLAPGRGTEAFF. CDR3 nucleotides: TGCGCCAGCAGCTTGGCACCGGGGCGGGGCACTGAAGCTTTCTTT.

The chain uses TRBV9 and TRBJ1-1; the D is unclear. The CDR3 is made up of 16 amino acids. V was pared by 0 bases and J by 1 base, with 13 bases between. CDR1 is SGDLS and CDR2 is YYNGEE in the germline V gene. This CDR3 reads CASSVAIKGGNTEAFF. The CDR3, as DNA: TGTGCCAGCAGCGTAGCCATCAAGGGCGGGAACACTGAAGCTTTCTTT.

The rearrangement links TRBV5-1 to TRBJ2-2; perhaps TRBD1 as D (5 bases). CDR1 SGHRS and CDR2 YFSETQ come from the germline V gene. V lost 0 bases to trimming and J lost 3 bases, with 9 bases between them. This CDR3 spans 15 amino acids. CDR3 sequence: CASSLVARDTGELFF. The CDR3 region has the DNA TGCGCCAGCAGCTTGGTTGCCAGGGACACCGGGGAGCTGTTTTTT.

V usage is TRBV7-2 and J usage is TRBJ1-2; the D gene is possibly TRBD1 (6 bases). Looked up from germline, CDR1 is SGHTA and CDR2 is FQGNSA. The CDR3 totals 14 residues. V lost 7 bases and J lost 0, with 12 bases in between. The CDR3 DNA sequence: TGTGCCAGCACCCCAGGGGTCGCTAACTATGGCTACACCTTC. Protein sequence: CASTPGVANYGYTF.

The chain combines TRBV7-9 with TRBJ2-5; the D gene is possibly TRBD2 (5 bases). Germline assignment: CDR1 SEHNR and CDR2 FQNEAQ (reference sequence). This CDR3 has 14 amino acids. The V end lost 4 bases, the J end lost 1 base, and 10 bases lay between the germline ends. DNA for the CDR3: TGTGCCAGCAGCTCCTGGACTCTCCAAGAGACCCAGTACTTC. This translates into CASSSWTLQETQYF.

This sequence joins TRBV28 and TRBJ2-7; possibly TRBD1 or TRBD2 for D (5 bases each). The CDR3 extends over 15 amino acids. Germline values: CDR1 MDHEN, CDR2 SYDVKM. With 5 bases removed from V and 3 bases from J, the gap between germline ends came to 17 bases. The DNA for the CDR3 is TGTGCCAGCAGTCCCACCGGGGCGCGAAGCTACGAGCAGTACTTC. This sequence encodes CASSPTGARSYEQYF.

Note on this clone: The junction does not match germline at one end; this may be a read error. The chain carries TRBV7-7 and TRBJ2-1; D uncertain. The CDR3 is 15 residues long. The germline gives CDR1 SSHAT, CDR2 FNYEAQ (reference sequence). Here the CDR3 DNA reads TGTGCTAGCAGCTTAAACCTGCTTGGCAACAATGAGCAGTTCTTC. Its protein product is CASSLNLLGNNEQFF.

CDR3 residues: CASSVGLDQHGYTF. Written as DNA, the CDR3 is TGTGCCAGCAGCGTTGGGCTCGACCAACATGGCTACACCTTC. This chain joins TRBV11-2 and TRBJ1-2; D not certain. The CDR3 runs to 14 residues. The V gene lost 5 bases and the J gene lost 6 bases, with 16 bases spanning the gap. CDR1 and CDR2 (germline): SGHAT, FQNNGV.

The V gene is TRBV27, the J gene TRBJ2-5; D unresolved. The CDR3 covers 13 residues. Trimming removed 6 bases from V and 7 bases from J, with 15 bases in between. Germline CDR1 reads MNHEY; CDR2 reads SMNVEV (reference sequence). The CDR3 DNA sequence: TGTGCCAGCAGGTTTTCTGGGGTCGGGACCCAGTACTTC. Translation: CASRFSGVGTQYF.